These 27 T cell receptor beta chains were all obtained from the same sample, sequenced in a study of blood T cells in healthy people across ages. Alongside a J-beta primer mix, a sample-barcoded 5' primer served in a second PCR lasting 7 to 11 cycles. TCRdb redid the calling of the 5' RACE reads with MiXCR, one entry per CDR3 protein. This repertoire shows 1.5 million to 2 million distinct CDR3 sequences, about two fifths found once; its top ten account for under 25%. Sequencing input: blood. These receptors all come from a human donor in good health.

This clonotype turned up a few times. V is TRBV4-2 and J is TRBJ2-7; D is possibly TRBD1 or TRBD2 (6 bases each). The germline V gene encodes CDR1 LGHNA and CDR2 YNFKEQ. There are 15 residues in the CDR3. Trimming took off 0 bases at V and 3 bases at J, with 12 bases between the two ends. CDR3: CASSQEEQGGYEQYF. In nucleotides, the CDR3 is TGTGCCAGCAGCCAAGAGGAACAGGGAGGCTACGAGCAGTACTTC.

This clonotype was observed a few times. An end of the junction does not agree with germline; a read error may underlie this. The V gene is TRBV5-1, the J gene TRBJ1-1; tentatively, D is TRBD1 (6 bases). The CDR3 sequence is 14 residues long. CDR1 is SGHRS, CDR2 YFSETQ, per germline. For the CDR3, the DNA is TGTGCCAGCAGCTTGGCAGGGGTAGACACTGAAGCTTTCTTT. It translates to CASSLAGVDTEAFF.

This chain connects TRBV12-3 or TRBV12-4 to TRBJ2-7; a weak D match, TRBD2 (6 bases). The CDR3 loop spans 13 amino acids. Trimming pared 8 bases from V and 3 bases from J, leaving 14 bases between. In DNA form, the CDR3 reads TGTGCCAGCCTCCGGGACTTCAACTACGAGCAGTACTTC. It specifies CASLRDFNYEQYF.

This clonotype was detected only a few times. The rearrangement links TRBV6-4 to TRBJ1-1; no firm D call. Germline V CDR1 and CDR2: MRHNA, SNTAGT. The CDR3 is 13 residues long. V lost 6 bases and J lost 1, with 9 bases in between. CDR3 sequence (DNA): TGTGCCAGCAGCGTACAGAGGAACACTGAAGCTTTCTTT. It yields the protein CASSVQRNTEAFF.

The chain links TRBV7-9 to TRBJ2-3; D tentatively reads TRBD1 or TRBD2 (5 bases each). The V and J ends lost 5 bases and 0 bases respectively, with 18 bases between them. This CDR3 is 17 amino acids long. CDR1 and CDR2 (germline): SEHNR, FQNEAQ (reference sequence). The DNA of the CDR3 is TGTGCCAGCAGCCCTAGCCTGCGGACACCTAGCACAGATACGCAGTATTTT. Protein product: CASSPSLRTPSTDTQYF. Looking up the rest from reference TRBV7-9 and TRBJ2-3 gives the full variable domain: DTGVSQNPRHKITKRGQNVTFRCDPISEHNRLYWYRQTLGQGPEFLTYFQNEAQLEKSRLLSDRFSAERPKGSFSTLEIQRTEQGDSAMYLCASSPSLRTPSTDTQYFGPGTRLTVL.

The rearrangement links TRBV7-8 to TRBJ2-6; maybe TRBD1 (5 bases). V lost 2 bases and J 4 bases, leaving 9 bases between the germline ends. The germline V gene encodes CDR1 SGHVS and CDR2 FQNEAQ. This CDR3 has 15 amino acids. The CDR3 loop reads CASSLWGEGANVLTF. CDR3 nucleotides: TGTGCCAGCAGCTTATGGGGCGAAGGGGCCAACGTCCTGACTTTC.

The V and J genes are TRBV7-6 and TRBJ2-3; no clear D gene. Germline V gene data show CDR1 as SGHVS and CDR2 as FNYEAQ. This CDR3 contains 12 residues. The V end was cut by 5 bases, the J end by 6 bases, with 9 bases between. CDR3 coding DNA: TGTGCCAGCAGCCTACTAATGGATACGCAGTATTTT. This gives the protein CASSLLMDTQYF.

The V gene is TRBV2, the J gene TRBJ2-1, with 11 bases identical to TRBD1. Trimming took 6 bases from V and 7 from J; bases not matched to a gene: 5. The germline V gene encodes CDR1 SNHLY and CDR2 FYNNEI. This CDR3 region has 14 residues. CDR3 sequence (DNA): TGTGCCAGCAGAGCCGGGACAGGGGGAAATGAGCAGTTCTTC. Its translation is CASRAGTGGNEQFF.

CDR3 protein: CASTYSGGFYNEQFF. For the CDR3, the DNA is TGTGCCAGCACCTATAGCGGGGGCTTCTACAATGAGCAGTTCTTC. The chain links TRBV7-2 to TRBJ2-1, with 9 bases lining up with TRBD2. Unmatched junction bases numbered 7, after V lost 7 bases and J lost 3 bases. There are 15 residues in the CDR3. Germline assignment: CDR1 SGHTA and CDR2 FQGNSA.

The V call is TRBV9, the J call TRBJ1-2, with a tentative D call TRBD1 (6 bases). The CDR3 has 16 amino acids. V lost 4 bases and J lost 4, with 20 bases in between. CDR1 SGDLS and CDR2 YYNGEE come from the germline V gene. DNA of the CDR3: TGTGCCAGCAGCCCCCGATTAGGACAGAATCTCTATGGCTACACCTTC. Protein product: CASSPRLGQNLYGYTF.

This clonotype was counted only a few times. V is TRBV7-2 and J is TRBJ2-5, with a possible D match to TRBD1 (6 bases). The germline V gene encodes CDR1 SGHTA and CDR2 FQGNSA. The ends were cut back, 1 base at V and 2 bases at J, with 11 bases in the middle. This CDR3 is built from 15 residues. This CDR3 reads CASSLVAGEQETQYF. The CDR3 DNA follows: TGTGCCAGCAGCTTAGTAGCAGGGGAACAAGAGACCCAGTACTTC.

V is TRBV20-1 and J is TRBJ2-1; no clear D gene. V lost 4 bases to trimming and J lost 6 bases, with 22 bases between them. CDR1 and CDR2 from the germline V gene are DFQATT and SNEGSKA (reference sequence). There are 16 residues in the CDR3. CDR3 protein: CSAIPVGVFTLNEQFF. DNA of the CDR3: TGCAGTGCTATTCCAGTTGGGGTGTTCACCCTCAATGAGCAGTTCTTC.

There are many counts of this clonotype. This chain connects TRBV20-1 to TRBJ2-7; 9 bases agree with TRBD1. The CDR3 has 13 amino acids. V trimming: 5 bases; J trimming: 4 bases; junction bases outside the gene matches: 6. Germline loops: CDR1 DFQATT, CDR2 SNEGSKA (reference sequence). The CDR3: CSAPGQGGYEQYF. CDR3 in DNA: TGCAGTGCTCCGGGACAGGGAGGTTACGAGCAGTACTTC.

This clonotype was seen just once. The chain employs TRBV29-1 and TRBJ1-5, with 7 bases lining up with TRBD1. Losses at the gene ends were 7 bases for V and 6 bases for J; bases not matched to a gene: 12. The CDR3 has 14 amino acids. From germline, CDR1 is SQVTM and CDR2 ANQGSEA. CDR3 sequence reads: CSALATGHGQPQHF. DNA for the CDR3: TGCAGCGCGCTCGCGACAGGGCATGGTCAGCCCCAGCATTTT.

The rearrangement joins TRBV29-1 to TRBJ2-1; D uncertain. The CDR3 covers 13 residues. Germline V CDR1 and CDR2: SQVTM, ANQGSEA. The V end lost 4 bases, the J end lost 6 bases, and 13 bases lay between the germline ends. The CDR3 sequence: CSVGAGNFNEQFF. CDR3 nucleotides: TGCAGCGTTGGGGCAGGCAACTTCAATGAGCAGTTCTTC.

This clonotype appeared a few times. V and J are TRBV20-1 and TRBJ2-5, with D possibly matching TRBD2 (5 bases). The CDR3 is 14 residues long. The V gene's germline CDR1 is DFQATT and CDR2 SNEGSKA (reference sequence). The V end lost 5 bases, the J end lost 1 base, and 14 bases lay between the germline ends. The CDR3 sequence: CSAALLGSQETQYF. The CDR3 DNA is TGCAGTGCTGCGCTACTGGGGAGCCAAGAGACCCAGTACTTC.

The chain uses TRBV12-3 or TRBV12-4 and TRBJ2-1; 7 bases are shared with TRBD1. CDR3 length: 14 amino acids. With 5 bases clipped from V and 4 bases from J, the junction kept 5 bases outside the gene matches. CDR3 DNA: TGTGCCAGCAGTCCAGTGACAGGGTACAATGAGCAGTTCTTC. Translated: CASSPVTGYNEQFF.

V is TRBV18 and J is TRBJ2-1, with a possible D match to TRBD1 (5 bases). The CDR3 length is 13 residues. Deletions cut 2 bases from V and 13 bases from J, with 15 bases between. The germline gives CDR1 KGHSH, CDR2 LQKENI. In DNA form, the CDR3 reads TGTGCCAGCTCACCAATCAGACAGAACCTACAGTTCTTC. Translation gives CASSPIRQNLQFF.

This clonotype was picked up a small number of times. The rearrangement links TRBV9 to TRBJ2-1, with no clear D. The V and J ends lost 4 bases and 2 bases respectively, with 10 bases between them. Germline CDR1 and CDR2: SGDLS and YYNGEE. This CDR3 has 14 residues. CDR3 protein: CASSPLGTYNEQFF. CDR3 in DNA: TGTGCCAGCAGCCCTCTGGGGACCTACAATGAGCAGTTCTTC.

J is TRBJ1-1 and V is TRBV7-2; possibly TRBD1 for D (6 bases). Germline values: CDR1 SGHTA, CDR2 FQGNSA. V was pared by 3 bases and J by 1 base, with 9 bases between. There are 14 residues in the CDR3. The CDR3 region is CASSFGRGNTEAFF. The DNA of the CDR3 is TGTGCCAGCAGCTTCGGCAGGGGGAACACTGAAGCTTTCTTT.

This clonotype was counted a few times. V usage is TRBV18 and J usage is TRBJ1-2, with a possible D match to TRBD1 (5 bases). Trimming shortened V by 0 bases and J by 4 bases, and 9 bases separated the two germline ends. Germline CDR1 is KGHSH and CDR2 is LQKENI. This CDR3 is 14 amino acids long. The CDR3 protein is CASSPPAGPYGYTF. CDR3 coding DNA: TGTGCCAGCTCACCACCGGCAGGGCCCTATGGCTACACCTTC.

This clonotype was detected a few times. The rearrangement uses TRBV29-1 and TRBJ1-1; TRBD1 agrees at 8 bases. Germline V gene sequence: CDR1 SQVTM, CDR2 ANQGSEA. The CDR3 extends over 14 amino acids. The V and J ends lost 7 bases and 4 bases, in that order; junction bases with no gene match: 11. The CDR3 region has the DNA TGCAGCGCCGGAGGACAGGGCTTCGGCACTGAAGCTTTCTTT. Protein sequence: CSAGGQGFGTEAFF. Together with reference TRBV29-1 and TRBJ1-1, the CDR3 gives the full variable domain: SAVISQKPSRDICQRGTSLTIQCQVDSQVTMMFWYRQQPGQSLTLIATANQGSEATYESGFVIDKFPISRPNLTFSTLTVSNMSPEDSSIYLCSAGGQGFGTEAFFGQGTRLTVV.

This clonotype was seen just once. This chain uses TRBV6-2 or TRBV6-3 with TRBJ1-2; no definite D call. The V gene lost 4 bases and the J gene lost 3 bases, with 21 bases spanning the gap. Germline V gives CDR1 MNHEY, CDR2 SVGEGT. This CDR3 is 17 amino acids long. CDR3 protein: CASSCNFGVSLHYGYTF. In DNA, the CDR3 is TGTGCCAGCAGTTGTAACTTTGGGGTCTCCCTTCACTATGGCTACACCTTC.

This clonotype was picked up a small number of times. The rearrangement uses TRBV5-1 and TRBJ1-2; 7 bases align to TRBD1. Germline V gene lookup returns CDR1 SGHRS and CDR2 YFSETQ. After removal of 4 bases from V and 5 bases from J, the junction contained 8 bases not matched to a gene. This CDR3 spans 14 amino acids. CDR3 coding DNA: TGCGCCAGCAGCCACGAGGGGGCTGGTTATGGCTACACCTTC. Translation: CASSHEGAGYGYTF. Drawing the rest from reference TRBV5-1 and TRBJ1-2, the complete variable domain is KAGVTQTPRYLIKTRGQQVTLSCSPISGHRSVSWYQQTPGQGLQFLFEYFSETQRNKGNFPGRFSGRQFSNSRSEMNVSTLELGDSALYLCASSHEGAGYGYTFGSGTRLTVV.

This clonotype was seen a few times. This rearrangement joins TRBV27 to TRBJ2-1; 8 nucleotides match TRBD2. V gave up 4 bases and J gave up 0 bases; unmatched junction bases: 8. The CDR3 is made up of 17 amino acids. The germline V gene encodes CDR1 MNHEY and CDR2 SMNVEV (reference sequence). CDR3 coding DNA: TGTGCCAGCAGTTGGGGAGCGGGGGCTAGCTCCTACAATGAGCAGTTCTTC. It specifies CASSWGAGASSYNEQFF.

There are a few counts of this clonotype. The chain links TRBV27 to TRBJ2-7; perhaps TRBD1 as D (6 bases). This CDR3 contains 13 residues. CDR1 MNHEY and CDR2 SMNVEV come from the germline V gene (reference sequence). Trimming took off 4 bases at V and 6 bases at J, with 13 bases between the two ends. CDR3 protein: CASSSTGILEQYF. The CDR3, as DNA: TGTGCCAGCAGTTCGACAGGTATTCTCGAGCAGTACTTC.

Here the CDR3 DNA reads TGTGCCAGCACCTTGATCCAGAAAAACTATGGCTACACCTTC. It specifies CASTLIQKNYGYTF. V and J are TRBV28 and TRBJ1-2; unclear D gene. The V gene lost 7 bases and the J gene lost 2 bases, with 14 bases spanning the gap. Germline V lookup: CDR1 MDHEN, CDR2 SYDVKM. The CDR3 loop spans 14 amino acids.